These 15 T cell receptor beta chains share one sample of origin, sequenced in a study of OX40 agonist ivuxolimab in advanced cancers. Using immunoSEQ multiplex PCR, the repertoire was profiled, and TCRdb retains in-frame clones only, with some absent. The sample records tens of thousands of clones, 70% to 90% being singletons. Here the sequenced sample was CD4+ or CD8+ T cells sorted from blood, taken in a trial of the OX40 agonist ivuxolimab. The receptors here all came from an adult with an advanced solid tumor such as melanoma, head and neck, liver or kidney cancer.

The gene calls are TRBV11-2 and TRBJ2-7; 8 bases agree with TRBD2. Losses at the gene ends were 3 bases for V and 6 bases for J; bases not matched to a gene: 16. The CDR3 consists of 17 residues. Germline CDR1 is SGHAT and CDR2 is FQNNGV. The CDR3 loop is CASSFGLGGARPPEQYF. As DNA, the CDR3 is TGTGCCAGCAGCTTTGGCCTCGGGGGGGCGAGACCCCCCGAGCAGTACTTC.

In DNA form, the CDR3 reads TGTGCCAGCAGCTTAGGGACCACTGAAGCTTTCTTT. This sequence encodes CASSLGTTEAFF. The chain recombines TRBV11-3 with TRBJ1-1; no definite D call. CDR1 is SGHNT and CDR2 is YENEEA in the germline V gene. CDR3 length equals 12 residues. V was shortened by 1 base and J by 4 bases, with 4 bases between the two germline ends. Full variable domain (rest looked up from reference TRBV11-3 and TRBJ1-1): EAGVVQSPRYKIIEKKQPVAFWCNPISGHNTLYWYLQNLGQGPELLIRYENEEAVDDSQLPKDRFSAERLKGVDSTLKIQPAELGDSAVYLCASSLGTTEAFFGQGTRLTVV.

Only one count was recorded for this clone. V is TRBV14 and J is TRBJ2-3; TRBD2 matches 7 bases. The CDR3 has 16 amino acids. After removal of 3 bases from V and 0 bases from J, the junction contained 6 bases not matched to a gene. The germline V gene has CDR1 SGHDN and CDR2 FVKESK. CDR3 in amino acids: CASSHGTTFSTDTQYF. CDR3 nucleotides: TGTGCCAGCAGCCACGGGACTACCTTTAGCACAGATACGCAGTATTTT.

V gene TRBV5-6 combines with J gene TRBJ2-5; D is ambiguous. The CDR3 covers 13 residues. CDR1 is SGHDT, CDR2 YYEEEE, per germline. Deletions cut 4 bases from V and 2 bases from J, with 9 bases between. This chain's CDR3 is CASSQNPQETQYF. The DNA of the CDR3 is TGTGCCAGCAGCCAAAACCCACAAGAGACCCAGTACTTC.

The genes are TRBV9 and TRBJ2-7; tentatively, D is TRBD1 (6 bases). The germline V gene encodes CDR1 SGDLS and CDR2 YYNGEE. The V end was cut by 3 bases, the J end by 0 bases, with 10 bases between. This CDR3 has 14 residues. CDR3 loop: CASSGDIRSYEQYF. The CDR3 DNA follows: TGTGCCAGCAGCGGGGACATCCGCTCCTACGAGCAGTACTTC.

The rearrangement links TRBV5-1 to TRBJ2-3; the D gene is possibly TRBD2 (7 bases). The germline CDR1 and CDR2 sequences are SGHRS and YFSETQ. V was shortened by 0 bases and J by 4 bases, with 15 bases between the two germline ends. CDR3 length: 16 residues. The CDR3 loop reads CASSLVGGPSADTQYF. CDR3 in DNA: TGCGCCAGCAGCTTGGTGGGGGGGCCGTCGGCAGATACGCAGTATTTT.

The sample holds one count of this clone. The chain employs TRBV19 and TRBJ1-2; D is perhaps TRBD1 (5 bases). The germline gives CDR1 LNHDA, CDR2 SQIVND (reference sequence). V dropped 7 bases and J dropped 0 bases, with 15 bases sitting between them. The CDR3 has 15 amino acids. DNA of the CDR3: TGTGCCAGTAACCCATCGGGGGGTTCTAACTATGGCTACACCTTC. Its translation: CASNPSGGSNYGYTF.

This clone was detected a few times. The rearrangement joins TRBV7-9 to TRBJ2-5; D remains unclear. The germline V gene has CDR1 SEHNR and CDR2 FQNEAQ (reference sequence). This CDR3 is built from 13 residues. Trimming cost V 1 base and J 3 bases, with 6 bases left between them. The CDR3 DNA reads TGTGCCAGCAGCTTAGTGGCAGAAGAGACCCAGTACTTC. Its protein is CASSLVAEETQYF.

The chain employs TRBV7-2 and TRBJ2-5; TRBD2 matches 12 bases. Germline CDR1 reads SGHTA; CDR2 reads FQGNSA. J was trimmed by 6 bases and V by 9 bases; bases with no gene match: 14. This CDR3 is 16 amino acids long. The CDR3 DNA sequence: TGTGCCAGAAGACTAGCGGGAGTGGGTCAACAAAAGACCCAGTACTTC. Translating gives CARRLAGVGQQKTQYF.

The chain is built from TRBV5-1 and TRBJ2-1, with TRBD2 identical over 12 bases. Trimming at V came to 5 bases and at J to 0 bases, leaving 3 bases not matched to a gene. The CDR3 consists of 16 residues. Germline CDR1 is SGHRS and CDR2 is YFSETQ. DNA for the CDR3: TGCGCCAGCAGGACTAGCGGGAGTATCTCCTACAATGAGCAGTTCTTC. Translating gives CASRTSGSISYNEQFF.

The rearrangement uses TRBV7-9 and TRBJ2-7; 8 bases are a match to TRBD1. This CDR3 contains 15 residues. The germline gives CDR1 SEHNR, CDR2 FQNEAQ (reference sequence). Trimming at V came to 4 bases and at J to 2 bases, leaving 7 bases not matched to a gene. CDR3 DNA: TGTGCCAGCAGCTCACTACAGGGGGTGACCTACGAGCAGTACTTC. Protein sequence: CASSSLQGVTYEQYF.

The rearrangement uses TRBV18 and TRBJ2-7; TRBD2 agrees at 9 bases. V was clipped by 3 bases and J by 7 bases; unmatched bases: 7. Germline CDR1 KGHSH, CDR2 LQKENI. The CDR3 runs to 14 residues. The CDR3 bases are TGTGCCAGCTCACCGAGCGGGAGGCCCTTAGAGCAGTACTTC. It specifies CASSPSGRPLEQYF. The whole variable domain, remainder taken from reference TRBV18 and TRBJ2-7, is NAGVMQNPRHLVRRRGQEARLRCSPMKGHSHVYWYRQLPEEGLKFMVYLQKENIIDESGMPKERFSAEFPKEGPSILRIQQVVRGDSAAYFCASSPSGRPLEQYFGPGTRLTVT.

The chain uses TRBV4-3 and TRBJ2-7, with TRBD1 as a possible D gene (8 bases). The V gene lost 1 base and the J gene lost 3 bases, with 19 bases spanning the gap. This CDR3 region has 17 residues. Germline values: CDR1 LGHNA, CDR2 YSLEER. The CDR3 region has the DNA TGCGCCAGCAGCCAAGTTTCCGGACAGGGACTATACTACGAGCAGTACTTC. Translated, it gives CASSQVSGQGLYYEQYF.

In the case of this clone: The same CDR3 also results from other DNA sequences found in this sample. The V call is TRBV6-1, the J call TRBJ2-7; TRBD2 matches 7 bases. Germline CDR1 MNHNS, CDR2 SASEGT. J lost 2 bases, V lost 10 bases, and 5 bases had no gene match. This CDR3 has 12 residues. CDR3 protein: CAIGGTTYEQYF. The CDR3 DNA reads TGTGCCATAGGAGGGACTACCTACGAGCAGTACTTC.

The rearrangement links TRBV5-5 to TRBJ2-2; D might be TRBD1 or TRBD2, each matching 5 bases. This CDR3 spans 13 amino acids. With 4 bases removed from V and 4 bases from J, the gap between germline ends came to 8 bases. Germline CDR1 is SGHKS and CDR2 is YYEKEE (reference sequence). CDR3 nucleotide sequence: TGTGCCAGCAGCGAGGGGTCCACCGGGGAGCTGTTTTTT. Translated, it gives CASSEGSTGELFF.